This TCR beta chain emerged from a study of blood T cells in healthy people across ages. In this sample, this clonotype turned up a few times. Mismatch with germline at one junction end may stem from a read error. Primers used in a second PCR of roughly 6 to 12 cycles were a sample-barcoded 5' primer and a J-beta primer mix. TCRdb analysed the 5' RACE reads with MiXCR anew, one entry per CDR3 protein. The sample has about 760,000 distinct CDR3 sequences; roughly 25% are singletons. Germline lookup yields CDR1 SGHVS and CDR2 FNYEAQ. The CDR3 is 14 residues long. Another study also made use of these data, one on T cells of mothers and their children.

The V and J genes are TRBV7-6 and TRBJ2-2; 7 positions match TRBD2. This TCR derives from a boy younger than 18 in good health. Sequenced sample: blood. CDR3 nucleotide sequence: TGTGCCGGCAGTGCCGCGGGAGTCAACGGGGAGCTGTTTTTT. Residues: CAGSAAGVNGELFF.